The next 32 T cell receptor beta chains were all read from a single sample in a study of CD8+ T cells in alopecia areata. CD4, CD8alpha, NKG2D, NKG2ACE and other markers were used to sort pooled cutaneous lymph node cells. Reverse transcription of extracted RNA yielded cDNA, which provided the sequencing template. Here immunoSEQ multiplex PCR was the method, and the copy in TCRdb shows in-frame clones only, minus some. The data show more than 250,000 clones, with none appearing a single time. The sample taken for sequencing was CD4+ T cells sorted from a lymph node. These receptor sequences come from a C3H/HeJ mouse with alopecia areata. The mice in this strain carry MHC haplotype H2-k.

This clone was seen only a few times. Mouse names are used for the genes. The read halts 4 residues ahead of the CDR3 end, with the missing end drawn from the germline J gene. The J gene is TRBJ2-2, the V gene TRBV13-2; D perhaps matches TRBD2 (5 bases). V lost 7 bases, J lost 4 bases, and 11 bases lay in between. The CDR3 covers 13 residues. Germline V gives CDR1 NNHNN, CDR2 SYGAGS (reference sequence). The CDR3: CASIWAGTGQLYF. The covered CDR3 bases are TGTGCCAGCATCTGGGCTGGCACCGGG.

On this clone: Gene names are the mouse ones. The CDR3 goes on 4 residues after the read ends, and that part is filled in from the germline J gene. The genes are TRBV13-1 and TRBJ1-1; 7 nucleotides line up with TRBD1. Germline loops: CDR1 NSHNY, CDR2 SYGAGN. This CDR3 spans 13 amino acids. The CDR3 spells CASSDHRGGEVFF. The sequenced CDR3 bases are TGTGCCAGCAGTGATCACAGGGGAGGA.

This clone turned up a few times. The gene symbols are mouse symbols. The read ends 4 residues early relative to the CDR3; the germline J gene fills the gap. Other DNA sequences in the same sample also yield this CDR3. The chain uses TRBV13-3 and TRBJ2-3; 11 nucleotides align to TRBD1. With V trimmed by 3 bases and J by 0 bases, 3 bases remained unmatched. The germline V gene has CDR1 NNHDY and CDR2 SYVADS. The CDR3 contains 16 residues. The CDR3 here is CASSAGTGGSAETLYF. The CDR3 bases that were read are TGTGCCAGCAGTGCCGGGACAGGGGGTAGTGCAGAA.

This clone was recorded a few times. These gene names are mouse names. The missing CDR3 end, 4 residues past where the read stops, is filled in from the germline J gene. The J gene is TRBJ2-2, the V gene TRBV13-1; the D gene is possibly TRBD2 (5 bases). The germline V and J ends were trimmed by 0 bases and 6 bases, with 6 bases remaining between them. Germline V gene data show CDR1 as NSHNY and CDR2 as SYGAGN. This CDR3 is 13 amino acids long. The sequenced CDR3 bases are TGTGCCAGCAGTGATGTGGGGTCCGGG. This encodes CASSDVGSG. The full CDR3 sequence reads CASSDVGSGQLYF.

About this clone itself: Gene names and germline refer to mouse. Coverage ceases 4 residues before the CDR3 finishes, and the germline J gene fills in the end. The chain joins TRBV19 to TRBJ1-1, with 7 bases that match TRBD1. V gave up 3 bases and J gave up 2 bases; unmatched junction bases: 4. This CDR3 has 14 residues. Per germline, CDR1 FNHDT and CDR2 SITEND (reference sequence). The CDR3 bases that were read are TGTGCCAGCAGTAAAAGGGGGCGCAACACA. Translated, it gives CASSKRGRNT. The whole CDR3 region reads CASSKRGRNTEVFF.

Concerning this clone itself: Mouse gene names and germline throughout. Read coverage stops 4 residues before the CDR3 terminus; the germline J gene supplies the remainder. The chain joins TRBV13-3 to TRBJ1-2, with a weak D call TRBD1 (6 bases). Per the germline V gene, CDR1 is NNHDY and CDR2 is SYVADS. The CDR3 has 14 amino acids. The ends were cut back, 5 bases at V and 4 bases at J, with 15 bases in the middle. This chain's CDR3 is CASREGGAGSDYTF. CDR3 DNA, as far as it was read: TGTGCCAGCAGGGAGGGGGGGGCAGGCTCC.

This clone was seen a few times. Genes here carry mouse names. The read ends 4 residues before the CDR3 terminus; that terminus is restored from the germline J gene. The chain carries TRBV5 and TRBJ2-3, with D perhaps TRBD1 (6 bases). The CDR3 is 16 amino acids. Between the trimmed V and J ends, which lost 0 bases and 4 bases, there was a span of 14 bases. In germline, CDR1 is LGHNA, CDR2 YNLKQL (reference sequence). The CDR3 bases that were read are TGTGCCAGCAGCCAAGATCGAGGCAGGGGTCCAGAA. Its translation is CASSQDRGRGPE. The CDR3 reads in full as CASSQDRGRGPETLYF.

This clone occurred a few times. The gene symbols are mouse symbols. Read sequence stops 4 residues before the CDR3 end, and the germline J gene provides the missing end. The chain has TRBV13-1 and TRBJ2-7; the match to TRBD1 covers 9 bases. CDR1 and CDR2 (germline): NSHNY, SYGAGN. The CDR3 totals 14 residues. The CDR3 bases that were read are TGTGCCAGCAGTGGAGGGGACAGGGATTAT. It is translated as CASSGGDRDY. The CDR3 in its entirety is CASSGGDRDYEQYF.

This clone was observed a handful of times. Gene names refer to mouse genes. The read ends 4 residues before the CDR3 terminus; that terminus is restored from the germline J gene. Other DNA sequences in this specimen translate into the identical CDR3. The chain links TRBV5 to TRBJ2-1; D is uncertain. The CDR3 covers 14 residues. Trimming removed 3 bases at V and 0 bases at J, with 6 bases between. The germline gives CDR1 LGHNA, CDR2 YNLKQL (reference sequence). The CDR3 loop is CASSHAGNYAEQFF. The CDR3 DNA, read in part, is TGTGCCAGCAGCCATGCAGGTAACTATGCT.

This clone showed up just a few times. Gene names are the mouse ones. The CDR3 end falls 4 residues outside the read, so it is completed with the germline J gene. Other DNA sequences in the same sample also yield this CDR3. J is TRBJ2-1 and V is TRBV13-1, with TRBD2 identical over 11 bases. CDR3 size: 15 residues. Per the germline V gene, CDR1 is NSHNY and CDR2 is SYGAGN. With 2 bases clipped from V and 4 bases from J, the junction kept 2 bases outside the gene matches. The chain's CDR3 is CASSERTGGYAEQFF. Partial CDR3 DNA: TGTGCCAGCAGTGAGAGGACTGGGGGGTATGCT.

In the case of this clone: Mouse gene names and germline throughout. The missing CDR3 end, 4 residues past where the read stops, is filled in from the germline J gene. This chain uses TRBV5 with TRBJ2-1; 8 bases line up with TRBD2. V gave up 3 bases and J gave up 4 bases; unmatched junction bases: 8. Germline CDR1 reads LGHNA; CDR2 reads YNLKQL (reference sequence). The CDR3 loop spans 16 amino acids. The CDR3 bases that were read are TGTGCCAGCAGCCACCAGACTGGGGACGGTTATGCT. It encodes CASSHQTGDGYA. The whole CDR3 reads CASSHQTGDGYAEQFF.

In regard to this clone: Gene names are the mouse ones. The read falls 4 residues short of the CDR3 end, and the missing part is taken from the germline J gene. The same CDR3 can be traced to other DNA sequences in this sample. The rearrangement links TRBV5 to TRBJ2-5; D remains unclear. V lost 0 bases, J lost 2 bases, and 6 bases lay in between. In germline, CDR1 is LGHNA, CDR2 YNLKQL (reference sequence). CDR3 length equals 14 residues. The chain's CDR3 is CASSQEHRQDTQYF. The covered CDR3 bases are TGTGCCAGCAGCCAAGAACACCGCCAAGAC.

This clone was detected only a few times. Gene names and germline refer to mouse. From the germline J gene comes the end of the CDR3, since the read stops 4 residues before it. This chain uses TRBV13-1 with TRBJ2-7; D not certain. The CDR3 has 14 amino acids. Between the trimmed V and J ends, which lost 4 bases and 0 bases, there was a span of 11 bases. CDR1 and CDR2 (germline): NSHNY, SYGAGN. Incomplete CDR3 DNA: TGTGCCAGCAGTCGCGCTGAGAGCTCCTAT. Its protein product is CASSRAESSY. The whole CDR3 protein is CASSRAESSYEQYF.

The sample holds a few counts of this clone. Gene labels here are mouse ones. The read terminates 4 residues ahead of where the CDR3 ends, so the germline J gene completes it. Other DNA sequences from this sample encode an identical CDR3 as well. The V gene is TRBV13-3, the J gene TRBJ1-2; a weak D match, TRBD1 (6 bases). This CDR3 is built from 13 residues. V was shortened by 5 bases and J by 3 bases, with 11 bases between the two germline ends. CDR1 NNHDY and CDR2 SYVADS come from the germline V gene. CDR3 residues: CASSEQGDSDYTF. CDR3 DNA, as far as it was read: TGTGCCAGCAGCGAACAGGGCGACTCC.

For this clone: This sequence may be a read error, since a much larger clone differs from it by one base. Gene names denote mouse genes. Sequencing ends 4 residues short of the CDR3 end; the germline J gene provides the rest. The chain employs TRBV5 and TRBJ1-1, with no clear D. The V end lost 4 bases, the J end lost 0 bases, and 6 bases lay between the germline ends. Germline CDR1 is LGHNA and CDR2 is YNLKQL (reference sequence). This CDR3 has 13 residues. The CDR3 reads CASSPTSNTEVFF. The part of the CDR3 DNA that was read is TGTGCCAGCAGCCCGACATCAAACACA.

Remarks on this clone: Mouse gene names apply. The read comes to an end 4 residues before the CDR3 does, leaving the germline J gene to fill in the end. The rearrangement joins TRBV3 to TRBJ2-3; 8 nucleotides agree with TRBD2. The CDR3 is 17 residues long. The germline CDR1 and CDR2 sequences are SNHLY and FYNGKV (reference sequence). Germline trimming cut 2 bases from V and 0 bases from J; bases unmatched to any gene: 7. The CDR3 sequence: CASSLKLGEFSAETLYF. The CDR3 DNA, read in part, is TGTGCCAGCAGCTTAAAACTGGGGGAATTTAGTGCAGAA.

For this clone: Mouse gene names apply. The read ends 4 residues shy of where the CDR3 ends; the end is completed using the germline J gene. V gene TRBV13-3 combines with J gene TRBJ2-3, with D hard to call. The CDR3 has 13 amino acids. Germline CDR1 and CDR2: NNHDY and SYVADS. Trimming pared 5 bases from V and 0 bases from J, leaving 7 bases between. CDR3 bases read: TGTGCCAGCAGCCCCCAGAGTGCAGAA. This sequence encodes CASSPQSAE. The CDR3, in full, reads CASSPQSAETLYF.

Worth noting for this clone: The genes and germline here are from mouse. The sequence runs out 4 residues before the end of the CDR3; the remainder is reconstructed from the germline J gene. V usage is TRBV19 and J usage is TRBJ2-7; 8 bases are shared with TRBD1. The CDR3 is 15 residues long. Germline CDR1 is FNHDT and CDR2 is SITEND (reference sequence). The CDR3 spells CASSAISDRGDEQYF. Partial CDR3 DNA: TGTGCCAGCAGTGCCATCTCCGACAGGGGTGAT.

Comments on this clone: These gene names are mouse names. The sequence runs out 4 residues before the end of the CDR3; the remainder is reconstructed from the germline J gene. The chain recombines TRBV5 with TRBJ2-1, with D maybe TRBD1 (6 bases). This CDR3 spans 15 amino acids. Germline V gene lookup returns CDR1 LGHNA and CDR2 YNLKQL (reference sequence). The V gene lost 0 bases and the J gene lost 1 base, with 7 bases spanning the gap. The CDR3 bases that were read are TGTGCCAGCAGCCAAGATACAGGGAACTATGCT. It translates to CASSQDTGNYA. The entire CDR3 sequence reads CASSQDTGNYAEQFF.

Turning to this clone: The gene symbols are mouse symbols. The read terminates 4 residues before the CDR3 end, so the remaining end is supplied by the germline J gene. Within the sample, other DNA sequences also encode this same CDR3. J is TRBJ2-5 and V is TRBV1, with D uncertain. CDR1 NSQYPW and CDR2 LRSPGD come from the germline V gene (reference sequence). With 1 base removed from V and 3 bases from J, the gap between germline ends came to 5 bases. The CDR3 consists of 13 residues. Partial CDR3 DNA: TGCACCTGCAGTGCAGTCCAACAAGAC. It specifies CTCSAVQQD. The entire CDR3 sequence reads CTCSAVQQDTQYF. Together with reference TRBV1 and TRBJ2-5, the CDR3 gives the full variable domain: VTLLEQNPRWRLVPRGQAVNLRCILKNSQYPWMSWYQQDLQKQLQWLFTLRSPGDKEVKSLPGADYLATRVTDTELRLQVANMSQGRTLYCTCSAVQQDTQYFGPGTRLLVL.

The table lists this clone with a few counts. Mouse gene names and germline throughout. Coverage ceases 4 residues before the CDR3 finishes, and the germline J gene fills in the end. The chain has TRBV13-1 and TRBJ2-1; 7 bases fit TRBD1. The CDR3 contains 15 residues. V lost 6 bases and J lost 4; bases outside the gene matches: 10. The germline CDR1 and CDR2 sequences are NSHNY and SYGAGN. The DNA read from the CDR3 is TGTGCCAGCAATGAAGCCGGGACAGAGTATGCT. Its protein is CASNEAGTEYA. The full CDR3 sequence reads CASNEAGTEYAEQFF.

This clone was seen only a few times. Gene and germline names: mouse. The CDR3 is cut off 4 residues early in the read; its end comes from the germline J gene. The genes are TRBV13-1 and TRBJ2-5, with a possible D match to TRBD2 (6 bases). The V gene's germline CDR1 is NSHNY and CDR2 SYGAGN. The CDR3 has 15 amino acids. CDR3 DNA, as far as it was read: TGTGCCAGCAGTGATGCAACTGGGACGGGGGAC. Translated: CASSDATGTGD. The entire CDR3 sequence reads CASSDATGTGDTQYF.

Comment on this clone: Gene names and germline match the mouse. The observed sequence ends 3 residues before the CDR3 terminus, with the missing tail filled in from the germline J gene. Other DNA variants within this sample encode the same CDR3. V gene TRBV13-3 combines with J gene TRBJ1-6; maybe TRBD1 (5 bases). TRBJ1-6 is reported as an ORF; its role is uncertain. Trimming shortened V by 5 bases and J by 3 bases, and 9 bases separated the two germline ends. There are 14 residues in the CDR3. Germline V gene lookup returns CDR1 NNHDY and CDR2 SYVADS. CDR3 DNA, as far as it was read: TGTGCCAGCAGCGGACAAAACTATAATTCGCCC. As protein: CASSGQNYNSP. The full CDR3 reads CASSGQNYNSPLYF.

Points on this clone: Gene and germline names: mouse. From the germline J gene comes the end of the CDR3, since the read stops 4 residues before it. The chain joins TRBV13-1 to TRBJ2-1, with 11 bases matching TRBD1. The junction had 3 bases not matched to a gene; V was cut back by 3 bases and J by 1 base. In germline, CDR1 is NSHNY, CDR2 SYGAGN. This CDR3 contains 16 residues. The CDR3 DNA, read in part, is TGTGCCAGCAGTGGGGGACAGGGGGGGAACTATGCT. Translated, it gives CASSGGQGGNYA. The full CDR3 protein reads CASSGGQGGNYAEQFF.

Details on this clone: The germline and genes are mouse ones. The identical CDR3 is also encoded by other nucleotide sequences in the sample. The DNA read from the CDR3 is TGTGCCAGCAGTATACAGGGAACTAGTGCAGAA. Translation gives CASSIQGTSAE. The CDR3 reads in full as CASSIQGTSAETLYF. V usage is TRBV19 and J usage is TRBJ2-3; tentative D call: TRBD1 (5 bases). Read data end 4 residues before the CDR3 end; the end is taken from the germline J gene. The germline V gene encodes CDR1 FNHDT and CDR2 SITEND (reference sequence). Deletions cut 1 base from V and 0 bases from J, with 9 bases between. This CDR3 is 15 amino acids long.

This clone was seen a few times. The genes are named according to mouse. The CDR3 goes on 4 residues after the read ends, and that part is filled in from the germline J gene. V gene TRBV31 combines with J gene TRBJ1-2, with D possibly being TRBD1 (5 bases). Trimming stripped 1 base from V and 1 base from J, with 7 bases between. Germline assignment: CDR1 GKSSPN and CDR2 SITVG. The CDR3 has 13 amino acids. The CDR3 reads CAWSPRVNSDYTF. The CDR3 DNA, read in part, is TGTGCCTGGAGTCCCAGGGTAAACTCC.

This clone has a handful of counts. The genes and germline here are from mouse. The CDR3 goes on 4 residues after the read ends, and that part is filled in from the germline J gene. The chain is built from TRBV19 and TRBJ2-7, with TRBD2 matching over 8 bases. CDR3 length: 13 residues. CDR1 and CDR2 from the germline V gene are FNHDT and SITEND (reference sequence). The CDR3 is CASSMLGGHEQYF. The sequenced CDR3 bases are TGTGCCAGCAGTATGCTGGGGGGCCAT. The variable domain in full, completed from reference TRBV19 and TRBJ2-7, reads GGIITQTPKFLIGQEGQKLTLKCQQNFNHDTMYWYRQDSGKGLRLIYYSITENDLQKGDLSEGYDASREKKSSFSLTVTSAQKNEMAVFLCASSMLGGHEQYFGPGTRLTVL.

As for this clone: Germline and genes: mouse. The CDR3 is cut off 4 residues early in the read; its end comes from the germline J gene. This rearrangement joins TRBV13-1 to TRBJ2-4; D is uncertain. The CDR3 spans 12 residues. Deletions cut 3 bases from V and 2 bases from J, with 4 bases between. CDR1 is NSHNY and CDR2 is SYGAGN in the germline V gene. The covered CDR3 bases are TGTGCCAGCAGTGTCCTTCAAAAC. Protein: CASSVLQN. The entire CDR3 reads CASSVLQNTLYF.

This clone has only a few counts. Germline and genes: mouse. Read data end 4 residues before the CDR3 end; the end is taken from the germline J gene. The rearrangement joins TRBV1 to TRBJ2-5; tentatively, D is TRBD2 (6 bases). With 0 bases removed from V and 3 bases from J, the gap between germline ends came to 10 bases. The germline gives CDR1 NSQYPW, CDR2 LRSPGD (reference sequence). There are 15 residues in the CDR3. CDR3 DNA (partial): TGCACCTGCAGTGCAGATCGGCTGGGGCAAGAC. Translation: CTCSADRLGQD. The full CDR3 sequence reads CTCSADRLGQDTQYF.

To note about this clone: Gene names and germline match the mouse. The DNA ends 4 residues before the CDR3 does, and the rest of the CDR3 is filled in from the germline J gene. V and J are TRBV17 and TRBJ2-7; 10 bases line up with TRBD2. There are 15 residues in the CDR3. Germline CDR1 is MNHDT and CDR2 is YYDKIL. The chain's CDR3 is CASSRATGGTYEQYF. CDR3 DNA (partial): TGTGCTAGCAGTAGAGCGACTGGGGGGACATAT.

In the case of this clone: Gene names denote mouse genes. Sequencing ends 4 residues short of the CDR3 end; the germline J gene provides the rest. The sample carries other DNA sequences with the same CDR3. V gene TRBV13-2 combines with J gene TRBJ1-1; 7 nucleotides line up with TRBD1. This CDR3 has 15 amino acids. Germline CDR1 is NNHNN and CDR2 is SYGAGS (reference sequence). After removal of 0 bases from V and 0 bases from J, the junction contained 2 bases not matched to a gene. Incomplete CDR3 DNA: TGTGCCAGCGGTGATGGACAGGGTGCAAACACA. This gives the protein CASGDGQGANT. The whole CDR3 sequence reads CASGDGQGANTEVFF.

In this sample, this clone turned up a few times. The genes and germline here are from mouse. The CDR3 extends 4 residues past the end of the read, so its final part is completed from the germline J gene. The genes are TRBV4 and TRBJ2-3, with 10 bases that match TRBD2. Germline values: CDR1 LGHDT, CDR2 YNNKQL (reference sequence). This CDR3 has 15 amino acids. Unmatched junction bases numbered 4, after V lost 3 bases and J lost 4 bases. Incomplete CDR3 DNA: TGTGCCAGCAGCTACTGGGGGGGCTCGTCAGAA. This sequence encodes CASSYWGGSSE. In full, the CDR3 is CASSYWGGSSETLYF. Complete variable domain (other parts from reference TRBV4 and TRBJ2-3): ETAVFQTPNYHVTQVGNEVSFNCKQTLGHDTMYWYKQDSKKLLKIMFSYNNKQLIVNETVPRRFSPQSSDKAHLNLRIKSVEPEDSAVYLCASSYWGGSSETLYFGSGTRLTVL.